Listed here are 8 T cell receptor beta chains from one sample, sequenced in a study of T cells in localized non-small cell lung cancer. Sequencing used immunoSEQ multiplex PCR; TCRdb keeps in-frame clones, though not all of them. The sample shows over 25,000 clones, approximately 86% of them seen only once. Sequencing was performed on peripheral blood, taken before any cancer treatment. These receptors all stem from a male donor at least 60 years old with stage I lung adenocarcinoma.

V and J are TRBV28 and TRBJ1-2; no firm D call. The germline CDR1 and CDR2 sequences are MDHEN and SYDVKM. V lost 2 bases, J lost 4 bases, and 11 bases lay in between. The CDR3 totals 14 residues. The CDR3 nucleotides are TGTGCCAGCAGTTTAGGGCCGGGAGTCTATGGCTACACCTTC. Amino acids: CASSLGPGVYGYTF.

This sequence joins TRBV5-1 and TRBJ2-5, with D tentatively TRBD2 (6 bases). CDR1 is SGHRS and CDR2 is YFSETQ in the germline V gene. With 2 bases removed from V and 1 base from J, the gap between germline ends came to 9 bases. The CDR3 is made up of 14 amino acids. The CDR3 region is CASSLGEVQETQYF. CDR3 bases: TGCGCCAGCAGCTTAGGGGAGGTCCAAGAGACCCAGTACTTC.

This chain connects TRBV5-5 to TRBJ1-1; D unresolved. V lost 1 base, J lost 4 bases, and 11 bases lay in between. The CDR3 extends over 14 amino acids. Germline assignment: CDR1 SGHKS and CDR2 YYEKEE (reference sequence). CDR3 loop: CASSLSSGITEAFF. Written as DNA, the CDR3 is TGTGCCAGCAGCTTGTCGTCAGGTATCACTGAAGCTTTCTTT.

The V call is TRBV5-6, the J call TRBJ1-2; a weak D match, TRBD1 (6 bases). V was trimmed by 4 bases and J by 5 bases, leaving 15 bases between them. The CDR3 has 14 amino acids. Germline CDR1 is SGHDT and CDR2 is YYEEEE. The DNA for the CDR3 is TGTGCCAGCAGCCCCAGGGGTGGAGGGTATGGCTACACCTTC. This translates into CASSPRGGGYGYTF.

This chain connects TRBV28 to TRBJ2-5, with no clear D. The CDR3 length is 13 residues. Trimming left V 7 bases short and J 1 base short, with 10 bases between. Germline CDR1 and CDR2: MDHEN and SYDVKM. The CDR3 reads CASTQWSQETQYF. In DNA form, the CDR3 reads TGTGCCAGCACCCAGTGGTCCCAAGAGACCCAGTACTTC.

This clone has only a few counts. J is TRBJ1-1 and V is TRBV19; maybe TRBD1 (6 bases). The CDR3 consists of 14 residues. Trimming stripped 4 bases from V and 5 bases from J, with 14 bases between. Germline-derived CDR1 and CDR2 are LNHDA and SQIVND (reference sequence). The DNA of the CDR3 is TGTGCCAGTAGTACCTGGCCTCAGGGGACTGAAGCTTTCTTT. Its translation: CASSTWPQGTEAFF.

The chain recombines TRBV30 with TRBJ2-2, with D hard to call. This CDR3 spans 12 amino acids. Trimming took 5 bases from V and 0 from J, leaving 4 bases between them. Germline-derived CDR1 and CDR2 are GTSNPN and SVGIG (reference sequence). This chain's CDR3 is CAWQPNTGELFF. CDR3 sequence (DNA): TGTGCCTGGCAGCCGAACACCGGGGAGCTGTTTTTT.

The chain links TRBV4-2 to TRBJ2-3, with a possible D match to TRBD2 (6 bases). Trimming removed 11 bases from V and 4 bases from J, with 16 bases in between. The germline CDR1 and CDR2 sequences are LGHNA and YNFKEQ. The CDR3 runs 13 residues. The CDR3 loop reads CAREDSGPDTQYF. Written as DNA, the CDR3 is TGTGCCCGAGAAGATAGCGGCCCAGATACGCAGTATTTT.